This T cell receptor (beta chain) was found in a study of blood T cell repertoires in COVID-19. Study information: Donors in the United States, Italy and Spain gave samples during acute or convalescent COVID-19. From T cells, B-cell-depleted T cells, or PBMCs came the material, which was cDNA or gDNA.

In the study's own analysis: Amplification of reference gene primers was used by the study to estimate nucleated cell counts. The repertoire was sequenced with immunoSEQ multiplex PCR; TCRdb's copy has only in-frame clones and lacks some. The DNA was the basis for D and trimming; V, J and clone size are from that table. The sample records under 200,000 clones, roughly 89% being singletons. The CDR3 is 12 residues long. Germline CDR1 MNHEY, CDR2 SMNVEV (reference sequence). V lost 4 bases, J lost 13 bases, and 5 bases stayed unmatched. Sequenced: peripheral blood. The sequence came from a man between 18 and 35 years old with active or convalescent COVID-19. V usage is TRBV27 and J usage is TRBJ2-4; TRBD1 agrees at 9 bases. CDR3 residues: CASSSGQGRQYF. CDR3 bases: TGTGCCAGCAGTTCGGGACAGGGCCGACAGTACTTC.